A few counts support the clone carrying this T cell receptor (beta chain). This record comes from a study of blood T cells in healthy people across ages. The overall study: The capture of about one barcoded beta molecule per two T cells was achieved by template switching.

The CDR3 consists of 13 residues. Deletions cut 7 bases from V and 1 base from J, with 10 bases between. CDR1 is ENHRY, CDR2 SYGVKD, per germline. Combining a sample-barcoded 5' primer with a J-beta primer mix, a second PCR ran for about 7 to 11 cycles. One entry per CDR3 protein, called by TCRdb with MiXCR from the 5' RACE reads. The data contain some 880,000 distinct CDR3 sequences, roughly 40% of them seen just once; the ten biggest clones take up 13%. Sequences were obtained from blood. This receptor was obtained from a man between 18 and 29 years old in good health. The chain is built from TRBV10-3 and TRBJ1-1; D perhaps matches TRBD1 (6 bases). Here the CDR3 reads CAIKQGSNTEAFF. The CDR3 DNA sequence: TGTGCCATCAAACAGGGCTCGAACACTGAAGCTTTCTTT.